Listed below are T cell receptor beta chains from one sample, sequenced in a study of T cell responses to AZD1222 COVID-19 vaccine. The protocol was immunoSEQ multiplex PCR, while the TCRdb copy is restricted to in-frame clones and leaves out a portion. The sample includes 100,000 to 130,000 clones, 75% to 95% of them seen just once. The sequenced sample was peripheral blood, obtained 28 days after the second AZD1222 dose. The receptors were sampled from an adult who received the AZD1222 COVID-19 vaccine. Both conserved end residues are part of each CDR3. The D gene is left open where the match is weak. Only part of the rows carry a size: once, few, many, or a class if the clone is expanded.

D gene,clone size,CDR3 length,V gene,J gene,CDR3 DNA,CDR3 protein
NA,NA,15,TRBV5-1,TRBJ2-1,TGCGCCAGCAGCTTGGAAGGGGGGCCCTACAATGAGCAGTTCTTC,CASSLEGGPYNEQFF
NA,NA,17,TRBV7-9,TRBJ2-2,TGTGCCAGCAGCTCCCCCATTGAAAGGGTCAACACCGGGGAGCTGTTTTTT,CASSSPIERVNTGELFF
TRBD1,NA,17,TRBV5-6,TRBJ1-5,TGTGCCAGCAGCCCCGGGACAGGGGGCGGGAGCAATCAGCCCCAGCATTTT,CASSPGTGGGSNQPQHF
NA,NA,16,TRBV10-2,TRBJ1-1,TGCGCCAGCAGTGATGACCCTCGAAAGGTTCACACTGAAGCTTTCTTT,CASSDDPRKVHTEAFF
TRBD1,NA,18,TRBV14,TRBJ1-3,TGTGCCAGCAGCCAAGTTCGGACAGGCCTCGTCTCTGGAAACACCATATATTTT,CASSQVRTGLVSGNTIYF
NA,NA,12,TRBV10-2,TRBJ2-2,TGCGCCAGCAAGGGGGGAGCCGGGGAGCTGTTTTTT,CASKGGAGELFF
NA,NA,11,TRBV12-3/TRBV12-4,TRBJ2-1,TGTGCCAGCAGCCTCTTCGGTGAGCAGTTCTTC,CASSLFGEQFF
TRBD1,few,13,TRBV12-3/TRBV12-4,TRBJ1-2,TGTGCCAGCAATCAAGGACAGGGTAGGACCTACACCTTC,CASNQGQGRTYTF
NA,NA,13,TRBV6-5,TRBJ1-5,TGTGCCAGCAGTTACCAGGGAGAACAGCCCCAGCATTTT,CASSYQGEQPQHF
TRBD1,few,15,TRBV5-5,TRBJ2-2,TGTGCCAGCAGCGGGACAGGGGTCCTCACCGGGGAGCTGTTTTTT,CASSGTGVLTGELFF
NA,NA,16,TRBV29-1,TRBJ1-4,TGCAGCGTCCTAGGGGGGGCCCTCTCAACTAATGAAAAACTGTTTTTT,CSVLGGALSTNEKLFF
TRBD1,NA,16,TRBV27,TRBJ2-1,TGTGCCAGCAGTTTATCGGCCGGGACAGGGGGCAATGAGCAGTTCTTC,CASSLSAGTGGNEQFF
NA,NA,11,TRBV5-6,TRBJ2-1,TGTGCCAGCACGGACAACAATGAGCAGTTCTTC,CASTDNNEQFF
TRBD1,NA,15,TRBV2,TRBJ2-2,TGTGCCAGCAGCGACAGGGACACCAACACCGGGGAGCTGTTTTTT,CASSDRDTNTGELFF
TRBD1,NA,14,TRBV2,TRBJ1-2,TGTGGGGGAAAGGACAGGGTATCCAACTATGGCTACACCTTC,CGGKDRVSNYGYTF
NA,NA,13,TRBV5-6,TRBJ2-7,TGTGCCAGCAGCCAGGGCAGAACCTACGAGCAGTACTTC,CASSQGRTYEQYF
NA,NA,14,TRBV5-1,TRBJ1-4,TGCGCCAGCGCTGGGGGGGCGGCTAATGAAAAACTGTTTTTT,CASAGGAANEKLFF
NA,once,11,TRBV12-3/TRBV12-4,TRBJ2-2,TGTGCCAGCAGTTTTATCGGGGAGCTGTTTTTT,CASSFIGELFF
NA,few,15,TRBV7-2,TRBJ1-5,TGTGCCAGCAGCCCGTCAGATTCTGGGTTCCATCCCCAGCATTTT,CASSPSDSGFHPQHF
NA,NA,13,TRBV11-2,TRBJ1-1,TGTGCCAGCAGCTTATCAGGGAACACTGAAGCTTTCTTT,CASSLSGNTEAFF
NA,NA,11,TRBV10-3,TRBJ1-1,TGTGCCACCCGCGAAGGGGGGGAAGCTTTCTTT,CATREGGEAFF
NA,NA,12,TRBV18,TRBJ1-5,TGTGCCAGCTCATCGGACGGTCAGCCCCAGCATTTT,CASSSDGQPQHF
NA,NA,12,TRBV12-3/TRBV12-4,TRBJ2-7,TGTGCCAGCAGCGAGGGCAACTACGAGCAGTACTTC,CASSEGNYEQYF